This TCR beta chain was captured in a study of blood T cell repertoires in COVID-19. Background on the study: Donors in the United States, Italy and Spain gave samples during acute or convalescent COVID-19. Sources were T cells, B-cell-depleted T cells, or PBMCs; the material itself was cDNA or gDNA.

A few counts support this clone. Some clones are missing from TCRdb's copy, which holds only in-frame ones; the method was immunoSEQ multiplex PCR. The repertoire holds 450,000 or so clones, with about nine tenths as singletons. The length of the CDR3 is 14 residues. Germline-derived CDR1 and CDR2 are WSHSY and SAAADI. The V end lost 4 bases, the J end lost 8 bases, and 15 bases lay between the germline ends. Source material: PBMCs or T cells enriched from blood (not recorded which). This TCR came from a man between 18 and 29 years old who had recovered from COVID-19. This rearrangement joins TRBV10-2 to TRBJ1-5, with unresolved D. For the CDR3, the DNA is TGCGCCAGCAGTGGATCGCGGGCGAGCGAGCCCCAGCATTTT. Translated, it gives CASSGSRASEPQHF.